This record looks at one T cell receptor (beta chain) sequence and its context. The method was immunoSEQ multiplex PCR; TCRdb's version includes in-frame clones alone and lacks a portion of them. The sample includes about 98,000 clones, 85% to 90% seen only once; the top ten take around 0.6%. This entry is derived from a study of a mutant IDH1 vaccine in newly diagnosed glioma. The CDR3 is 15 residues long. Germline loops: CDR1 MNHNS, CDR2 SASEGT. V was pared by 2 bases and J by 0 bases, with 8 bases between. The sample's time point: baseline, week 1 (first vaccination visit). Regarding treatment: pre-vaccination baseline after standard-of-care therapy.

This sequence was found in a woman aged 45-65 years with glioma. The specimen was PBMCs, collected from a glioma patient treated with radiotherapy, temozolomide or both. V gene TRBV6-1 combines with J gene TRBJ1-5; no reliable D call. CDR3 protein: CASSERRYSNQPQHF. The CDR3 nucleotides are TGTGCCAGCAGTGAAAGACGGTATAGCAATCAGCCCCAGCATTTT.